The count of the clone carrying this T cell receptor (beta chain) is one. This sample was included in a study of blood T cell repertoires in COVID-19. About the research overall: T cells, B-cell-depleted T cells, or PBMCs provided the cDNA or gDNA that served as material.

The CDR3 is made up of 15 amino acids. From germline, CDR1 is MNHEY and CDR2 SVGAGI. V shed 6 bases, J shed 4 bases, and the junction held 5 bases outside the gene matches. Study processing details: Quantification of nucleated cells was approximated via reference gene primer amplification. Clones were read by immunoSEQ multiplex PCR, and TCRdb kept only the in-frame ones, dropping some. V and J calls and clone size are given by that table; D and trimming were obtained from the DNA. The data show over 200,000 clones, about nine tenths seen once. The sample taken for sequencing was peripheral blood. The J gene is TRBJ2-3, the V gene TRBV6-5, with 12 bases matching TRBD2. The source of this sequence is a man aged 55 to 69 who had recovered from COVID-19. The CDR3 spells CASRVLAGGADTQYF. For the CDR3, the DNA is TGTGCCAGCAGAGTGCTAGCGGGAGGGGCAGATACGCAGTATTTT.